This paragraph covers one T cell receptor beta chain sequence. This CDR3 is 15 amino acids long. CDR1 KGHSH and CDR2 LQKENI come from the germline V gene. V was trimmed by 2 bases and J by 8 bases, leaving 13 bases between them. These data are taken from a study of blood T cell repertoires in COVID-19. Overall study: T cells, B-cell-depleted T cells, or PBMCs provided the cDNA or gDNA that served as material.

As handled by the study authors: Reference gene primers were amplified, and this amplification served to estimate nucleated cell counts. Some clones are missing from TCRdb's copy, which holds only in-frame ones; the method was immunoSEQ multiplex PCR. V, J and clone size were drawn from that table, and D and trimming were deduced from the DNA. The repertoire includes some 200,000 clones, about 81% of them detected once, and less than 6% sits in the top ten. The V and J genes are TRBV18 and TRBJ1-6, with no clear D. The TCR originated in an older woman with COVID-19, enrolled during active disease. The sequencing input was peripheral blood. The DNA for the CDR3 is TGTGCCAGCTCACCATCGGAAACAGCCCATTCACCCCTCCACTTT. Translation gives CASSPSETAHSPLHF.